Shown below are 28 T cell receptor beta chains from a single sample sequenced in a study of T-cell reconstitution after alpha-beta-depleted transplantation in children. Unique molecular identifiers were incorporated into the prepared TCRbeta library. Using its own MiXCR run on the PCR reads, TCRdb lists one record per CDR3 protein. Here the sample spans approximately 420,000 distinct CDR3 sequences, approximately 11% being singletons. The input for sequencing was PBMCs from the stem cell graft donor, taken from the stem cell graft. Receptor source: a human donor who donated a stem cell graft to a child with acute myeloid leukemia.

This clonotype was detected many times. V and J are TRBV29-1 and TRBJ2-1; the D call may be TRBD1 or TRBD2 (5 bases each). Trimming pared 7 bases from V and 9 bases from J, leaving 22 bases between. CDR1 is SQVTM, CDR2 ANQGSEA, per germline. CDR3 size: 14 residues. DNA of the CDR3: TGCAGCGCCAAACGGGACGGTGGATTATCTGAGCAGTTCTTC. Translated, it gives CSAKRDGGLSEQFF.

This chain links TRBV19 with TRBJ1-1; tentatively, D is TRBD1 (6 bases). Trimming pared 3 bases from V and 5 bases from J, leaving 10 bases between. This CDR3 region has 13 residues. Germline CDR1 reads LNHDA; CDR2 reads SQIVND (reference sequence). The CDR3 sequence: CASSIQGPTEAFF. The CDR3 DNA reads TGTGCCAGTAGTATTCAGGGGCCTACTGAAGCTTTCTTT.

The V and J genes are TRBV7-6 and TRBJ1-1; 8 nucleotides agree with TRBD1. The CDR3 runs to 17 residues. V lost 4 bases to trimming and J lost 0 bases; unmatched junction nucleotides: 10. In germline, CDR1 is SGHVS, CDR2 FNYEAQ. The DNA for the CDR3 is TGTGCCAGCAGCTCTCGATACAGGGGGAGGATGAACACTGAAGCTTTCTTT. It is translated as CASSSRYRGRMNTEAFF.

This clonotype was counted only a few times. CDR3 nucleotide sequence: TGTGCCAGCAGCTCCTACCCCGGGACCGGGGAGCTGTTTTTT. Translating gives CASSSYPGTGELFF. This chain connects TRBV5-5 to TRBJ2-2; D gene unclear. The CDR3 covers 14 residues. The V end lost 3 bases, the J end lost 5 bases, and 11 bases lay between the germline ends. In germline, CDR1 is SGHKS, CDR2 YYEKEE (reference sequence).

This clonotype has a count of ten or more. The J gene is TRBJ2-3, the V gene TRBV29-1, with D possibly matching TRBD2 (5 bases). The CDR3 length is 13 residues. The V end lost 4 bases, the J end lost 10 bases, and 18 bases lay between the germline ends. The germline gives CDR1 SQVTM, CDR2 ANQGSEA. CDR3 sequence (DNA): TGCAGCGTTGCGGCTAGCACCACTCCATCGCAGTATTTT. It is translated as CSVAASTTPSQYF.

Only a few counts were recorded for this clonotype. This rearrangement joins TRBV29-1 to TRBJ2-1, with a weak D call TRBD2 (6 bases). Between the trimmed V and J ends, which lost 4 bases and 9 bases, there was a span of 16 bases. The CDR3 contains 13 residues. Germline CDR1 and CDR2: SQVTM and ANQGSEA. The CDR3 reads CSVVGLGGGEQFF. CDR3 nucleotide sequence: TGCAGCGTTGTGGGCTTGGGGGGAGGTGAGCAGTTCTTC.

The CDR3 loop reads CASSLAGPYEQYF. The DNA of the CDR3 is TGCGCCAGCAGCTTGGCCGGACCCTACGAGCAGTACTTC. V is TRBV5-1 and J is TRBJ2-7, with D unresolved. This CDR3 contains 13 residues. CDR1 is SGHRS and CDR2 is YFSETQ in the germline V gene. Trimming removed 0 bases from V and 2 bases from J, with 6 bases in between.

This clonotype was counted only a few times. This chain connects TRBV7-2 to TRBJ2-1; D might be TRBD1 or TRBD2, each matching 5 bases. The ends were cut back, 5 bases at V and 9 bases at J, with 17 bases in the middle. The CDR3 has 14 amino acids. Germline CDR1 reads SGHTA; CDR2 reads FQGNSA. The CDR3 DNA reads TGTGCCAGCAGCCGGGACCCCCTGTTGGGTGAGCAGTTCTTC. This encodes CASSRDPLLGEQFF.

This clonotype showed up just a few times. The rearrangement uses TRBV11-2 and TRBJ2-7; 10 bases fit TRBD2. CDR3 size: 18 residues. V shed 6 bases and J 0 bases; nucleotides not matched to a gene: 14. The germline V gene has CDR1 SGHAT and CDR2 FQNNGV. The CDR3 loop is CASSSGIRTSGISYEQYF. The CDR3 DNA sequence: TGTGCCAGCAGTTCCGGTATACGGACTAGCGGAATCTCCTACGAGCAGTACTTC.

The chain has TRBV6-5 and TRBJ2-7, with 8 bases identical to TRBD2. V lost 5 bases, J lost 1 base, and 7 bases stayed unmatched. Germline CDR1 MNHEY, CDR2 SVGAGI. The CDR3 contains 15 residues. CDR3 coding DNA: TGTGCCAGCAGTCCCTCGTCGGGGGGGTCCTACGAGCAGTACTTC. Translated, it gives CASSPSSGGSYEQYF.

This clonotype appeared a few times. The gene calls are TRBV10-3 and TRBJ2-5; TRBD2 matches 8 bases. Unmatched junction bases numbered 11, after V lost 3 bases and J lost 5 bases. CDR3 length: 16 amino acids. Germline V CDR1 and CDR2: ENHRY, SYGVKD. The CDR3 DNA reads TGTGCCATCAGTGAAGGGACTAGATTGGGGGCCGAGACCCAGTACTTC. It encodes CAISEGTRLGAETQYF.

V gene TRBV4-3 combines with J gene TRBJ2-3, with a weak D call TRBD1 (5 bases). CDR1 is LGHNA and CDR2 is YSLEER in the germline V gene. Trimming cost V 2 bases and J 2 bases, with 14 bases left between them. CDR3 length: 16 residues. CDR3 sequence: CASSQIRQTFTDTQYF. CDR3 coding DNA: TGCGCCAGCAGCCAAATAAGACAGACCTTCACAGATACGCAGTATTTT.

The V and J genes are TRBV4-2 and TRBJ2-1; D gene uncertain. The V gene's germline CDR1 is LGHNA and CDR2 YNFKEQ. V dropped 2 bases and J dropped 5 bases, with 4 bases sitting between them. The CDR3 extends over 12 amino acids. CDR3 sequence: CASSQRDNEQFF. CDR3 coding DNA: TGTGCCAGCAGCCAACGAGACAATGAGCAGTTCTTC.

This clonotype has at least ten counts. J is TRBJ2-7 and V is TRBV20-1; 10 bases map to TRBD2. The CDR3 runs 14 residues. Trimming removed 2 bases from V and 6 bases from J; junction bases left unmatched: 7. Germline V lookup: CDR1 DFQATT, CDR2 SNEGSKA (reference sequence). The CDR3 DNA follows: TGCAGTGCTAGATCTAGCGGGAGTAGGCCCGAGCAGTACTTC. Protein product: CSARSSGSRPEQYF.

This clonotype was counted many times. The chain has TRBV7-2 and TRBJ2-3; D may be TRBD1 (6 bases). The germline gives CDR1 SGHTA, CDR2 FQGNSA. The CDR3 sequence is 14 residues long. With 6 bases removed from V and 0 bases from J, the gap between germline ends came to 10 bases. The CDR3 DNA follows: TGTGCCAGCAGACGAGGACAGAGCACAGATACGCAGTATTTT. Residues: CASRRGQSTDTQYF.

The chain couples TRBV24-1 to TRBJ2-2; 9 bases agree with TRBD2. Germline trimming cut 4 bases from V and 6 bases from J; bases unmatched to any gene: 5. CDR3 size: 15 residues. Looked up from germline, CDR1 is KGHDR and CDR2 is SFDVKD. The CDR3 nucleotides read TGTGCCACCAGTGACCCTGGGACTAGCTCCGGGGAGCTGTTTTTT. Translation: CATSDPGTSSGELFF.

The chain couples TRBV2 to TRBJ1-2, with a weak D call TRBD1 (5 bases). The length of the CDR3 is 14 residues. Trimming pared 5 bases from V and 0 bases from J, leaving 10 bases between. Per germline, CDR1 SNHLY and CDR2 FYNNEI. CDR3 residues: CASSPGLANYGYTF. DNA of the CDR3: TGTGCCAGCAGTCCAGGGTTAGCTAACTATGGCTACACCTTC.

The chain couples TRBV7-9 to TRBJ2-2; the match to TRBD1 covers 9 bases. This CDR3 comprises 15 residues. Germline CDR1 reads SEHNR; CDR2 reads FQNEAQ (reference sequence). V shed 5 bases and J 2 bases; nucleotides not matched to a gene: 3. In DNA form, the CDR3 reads TGTGCCAGCAGCCAACAGGGGGCAAACACCGGGGAGCTGTTTTTT. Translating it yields CASSQQGANTGELFF.

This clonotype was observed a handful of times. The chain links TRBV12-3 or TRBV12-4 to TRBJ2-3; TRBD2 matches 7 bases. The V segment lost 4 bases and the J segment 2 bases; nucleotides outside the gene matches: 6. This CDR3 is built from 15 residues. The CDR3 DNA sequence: TGTGCCAGCAGTTCCTGGGGGGGGAACACAGATACGCAGTATTTT. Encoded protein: CASSSWGGNTDTQYF.

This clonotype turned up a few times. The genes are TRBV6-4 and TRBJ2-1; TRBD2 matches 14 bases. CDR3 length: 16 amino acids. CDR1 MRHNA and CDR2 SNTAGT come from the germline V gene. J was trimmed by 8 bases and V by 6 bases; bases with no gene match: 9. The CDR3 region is CASSERLAGGQYEQFF. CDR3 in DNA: TGTGCCAGCAGCGAACGACTAGCGGGAGGGCAGTATGAGCAGTTCTTC.

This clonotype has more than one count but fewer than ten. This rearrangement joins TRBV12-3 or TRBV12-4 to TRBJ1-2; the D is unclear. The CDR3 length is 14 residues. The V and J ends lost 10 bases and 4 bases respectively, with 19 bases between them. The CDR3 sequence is CAISQLLSSYGYTF. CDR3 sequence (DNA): TGTGCCATCAGCCAACTCCTCAGTAGCTATGGCTACACCTTC.

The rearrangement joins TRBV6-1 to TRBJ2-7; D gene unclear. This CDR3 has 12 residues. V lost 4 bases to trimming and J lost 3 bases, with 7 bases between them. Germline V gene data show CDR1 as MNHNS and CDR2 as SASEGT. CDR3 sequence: CASSVVRYEQYF. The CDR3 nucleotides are TGTGCCAGCAGTGTGGTCCGCTACGAGCAGTACTTC.

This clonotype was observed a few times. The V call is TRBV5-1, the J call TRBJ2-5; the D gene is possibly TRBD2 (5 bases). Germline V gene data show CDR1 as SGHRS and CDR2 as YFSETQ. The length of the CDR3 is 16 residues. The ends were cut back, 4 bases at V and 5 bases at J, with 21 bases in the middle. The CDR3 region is CASSPGIEGRGETQYF. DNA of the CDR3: TGCGCCAGCAGCCCCGGGATTGAGGGTCGAGGGGAGACCCAGTACTTC.

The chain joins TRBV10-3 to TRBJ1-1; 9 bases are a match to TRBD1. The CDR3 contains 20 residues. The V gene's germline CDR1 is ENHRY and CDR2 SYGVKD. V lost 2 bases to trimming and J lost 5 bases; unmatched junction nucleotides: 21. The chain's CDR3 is CAISEKESLSTQGARTEAFF. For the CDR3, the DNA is TGTGCCATCAGTGAGAAAGAATCCTTGAGTACACAGGGGGCGCGGACTGAAGCTTTCTTT.

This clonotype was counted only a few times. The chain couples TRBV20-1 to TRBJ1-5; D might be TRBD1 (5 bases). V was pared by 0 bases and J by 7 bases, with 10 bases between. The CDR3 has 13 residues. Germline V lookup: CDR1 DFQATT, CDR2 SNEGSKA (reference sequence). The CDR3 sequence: CSARDGGLQPQHF. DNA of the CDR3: TGCAGTGCTAGAGATGGGGGACTACAGCCCCAGCATTTT.

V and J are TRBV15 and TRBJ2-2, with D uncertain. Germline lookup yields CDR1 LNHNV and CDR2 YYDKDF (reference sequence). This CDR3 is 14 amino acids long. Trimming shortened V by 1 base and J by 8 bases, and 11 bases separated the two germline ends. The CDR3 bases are TGTGCCACCAGCAGAGTGCGGAAGGCTGGGGAGCTGTTTTTT. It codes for CATSRVRKAGELFF.

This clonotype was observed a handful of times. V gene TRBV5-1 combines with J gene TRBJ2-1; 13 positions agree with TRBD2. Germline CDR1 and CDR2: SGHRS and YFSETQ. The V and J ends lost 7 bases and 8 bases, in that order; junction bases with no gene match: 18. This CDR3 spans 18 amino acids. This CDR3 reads CASLRTGATSGGSYEQFF. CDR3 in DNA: TGCGCCAGCCTCCGGACGGGCGCGACTAGCGGGGGGAGCTATGAGCAGTTCTTC.

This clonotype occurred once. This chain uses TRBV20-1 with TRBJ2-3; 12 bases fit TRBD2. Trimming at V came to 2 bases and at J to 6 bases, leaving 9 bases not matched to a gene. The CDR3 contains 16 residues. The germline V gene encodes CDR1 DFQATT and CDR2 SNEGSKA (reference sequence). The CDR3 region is CSARSLAGGPSDTQYF. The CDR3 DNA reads TGCAGTGCTAGATCCCTAGCGGGGGGGCCCTCGGATACGCAGTATTTT.